These 23 T cell receptor beta chains originate from one sample sequenced in a study of Ad26.COV2.S vaccination and SARS-CoV-2 variants. Clones were sequenced by immunoSEQ multiplex PCR, and TCRdb holds only the in-frame ones, with some missing. Of some 520,000 clones in the sample, around 85% were seen once. As for treatment: roughly 18 received Ad26.COV2.S at low or high dose, single or two shots; 5 received placebo; per-sample allocation not given. Collection of the samples took place on day 63 after the first injection of vaccine or placebo. The material was peripheral blood, obtained in a trial of Ad26.COV2.S vaccine versus placebo. The receptors were sampled from a person aged 18-65 years who received the Ad26.COV2.S COVID-19 vaccine or a placebo.

The chain recombines TRBV27 with TRBJ2-1; 10 bases match TRBD1. The CDR3 consists of 14 residues. V dropped 2 bases and J dropped 5; count of bases not matched to a gene: 0. The germline V gene has CDR1 MNHEY and CDR2 SMNVEV (reference sequence). CDR3 sequence: CASSLGQGDNEQFF. The CDR3 nucleotides read TGTGCCAGCAGTTTAGGACAGGGGGACAATGAGCAGTTCTTC.

This rearrangement joins TRBV29-1 to TRBJ2-3; tentatively, D is TRBD2 (5 bases). The CDR3 contains 11 residues. CDR1 SQVTM and CDR2 ANQGSEA come from the germline V gene. Trimming left V 3 bases short and J 8 bases short, with 9 bases between. The CDR3 DNA sequence: TGCAGCGTTGACGTAGGAGGTACGCAGTATTTT. Translation: CSVDVGGTQYF.

The chain joins TRBV7-2 to TRBJ2-1; 11 bases map to TRBD2. Germline loops: CDR1 SGHTA, CDR2 FQGNSA. V lost 0 bases and J lost 8; bases outside the gene matches: 9. This CDR3 is built from 17 residues. The CDR3 coding sequence is TGTGCCAGCAGCTTAGCCCTAGCGGGAGGCATGCGGTATGAGCAGTTCTTC. This translates into CASSLALAGGMRYEQFF.

The rearrangement joins TRBV7-9 to TRBJ1-4; 9 bases map to TRBD1. J gave up 8 bases and V 2 bases, and 12 bases lay outside the gene matches. CDR3 length: 17 amino acids. CDR1 and CDR2 from the germline V gene are SEHNR and FQNEAQ (reference sequence). The CDR3 spells CASSLYPGGTGSEKLFF. The DNA for the CDR3 is TGTGCCAGCAGCTTATACCCCGGGGGGACAGGGAGCGAAAAACTGTTTTTT.

The rearrangement uses TRBV7-9 and TRBJ1-6, with TRBD1 as a possible D gene (5 bases). CDR1 and CDR2 from the germline V gene are SEHNR and FQNEAQ (reference sequence). The CDR3 sequence is 17 residues long. V was cut by 5 bases and J by 10 bases, with 24 bases left in between. The chain's CDR3 is CASSPSDLGLTISPLHF. The CDR3 DNA follows: TGTGCCAGCAGCCCCTCCGATCTGGGACTCACAATATCACCCCTCCACTTT.

J is TRBJ1-2 and V is TRBV29-1; D ambiguous. Trimming left V 5 bases short and J 3 bases short, with 10 bases between. Germline CDR1 SQVTM, CDR2 ANQGSEA. The CDR3 contains 12 residues. CDR3 nucleotide sequence: TGCAGCGTTCGGGTAGGAGACTATGGCTACACCTTC. Its protein is CSVRVGDYGYTF.

V usage is TRBV30 and J usage is TRBJ2-6; TRBD1 matches 10 bases. V was clipped by 4 bases and J by 0 bases; unmatched bases: 3. Germline CDR1 and CDR2: GTSNPN and SVGIG (reference sequence). The CDR3 totals 16 residues. The CDR3 coding sequence is TGTGCCTGGACGACAGGGGGCCTCTCTGGGGCCAACGTCCTGACTTTC. Its translation is CAWTTGGLSGANVLTF.

The chain carries TRBV6-1 and TRBJ1-1; TRBD1 matches at 7 bases. This CDR3 is 18 amino acids long. Germline V CDR1 and CDR2: MNHNS, SASEGT. V was clipped by 3 bases and J by 0 bases; unmatched bases: 13. The CDR3 coding sequence is TGTGCCAGCAGTGATAAAACCGGGACAGTGCGGATGAACACTGAAGCTTTCTTT. It specifies CASSDKTGTVRMNTEAFF.

The V gene is TRBV19, the J gene TRBJ2-1, with TRBD2 matching 9 bases. The CDR3 is made up of 14 amino acids. Germline-derived CDR1 and CDR2 are LNHDA and SQIVND (reference sequence). Trimming at V came to 7 bases and at J to 6 bases, leaving 7 bases not matched to a gene. The CDR3 DNA sequence: TGTGCCAGTACCGAGCGGGAGGTCGGCAATGAGCAGTTCTTC. Translation gives CASTEREVGNEQFF.

This chain links TRBV27 with TRBJ1-2; the match to TRBD1 covers 9 bases. This CDR3 has 15 residues. Per germline, CDR1 MNHEY and CDR2 SMNVEV (reference sequence). After removal of 8 bases from V and 4 bases from J, the junction contained 11 bases not matched to a gene. CDR3 sequence reads: CASSRTGGERYGYTF. CDR3 in DNA: TGTGCCAGCTCCCGTACAGGGGGCGAGCGCTATGGCTACACCTTC.

The chain combines TRBV30 with TRBJ2-5; 7 bases match TRBD1. This CDR3 region has 12 residues. CDR1 and CDR2 from the germline V gene are GTSNPN and SVGIG (reference sequence). V shed 5 bases, J shed 5 bases, and the junction held 5 bases outside the gene matches. CDR3 nucleotides: TGTGCCTGGGGACAGGTAGGGGAGACCCAGTACTTC. It translates to CAWGQVGETQYF.

This sequence joins TRBV7-2 and TRBJ2-7; no reliable D call. There are 13 residues in the CDR3. Germline-derived CDR1 and CDR2 are SGHTA and FQGNSA. Trimming took off 5 bases at V and 6 bases at J, with 14 bases between the two ends. CDR3 loop: CASSRDAWAEQYF. CDR3 DNA: TGTGCCAGCAGCCGAGATGCCTGGGCCGAGCAGTACTTC.

V and J are TRBV9 and TRBJ1-1, with D unresolved. Germline lookup yields CDR1 SGDLS and CDR2 YYNGEE. V was cut by 1 base and J by 4 bases, with 8 bases left in between. The CDR3 covers 13 residues. The CDR3 DNA follows: TGTGCCAGCAGCGTAAAGTCTTCCACTGAAGCTTTCTTT. Protein sequence: CASSVKSSTEAFF.

V is TRBV27 and J is TRBJ2-1; D is uncertain. Trimming shortened V by 4 bases and J by 8 bases, and 12 bases separated the two germline ends. This CDR3 is built from 13 residues. Germline values: CDR1 MNHEY, CDR2 SMNVEV (reference sequence). The CDR3 sequence is CASSWQPRDEQFF. CDR3 DNA: TGTGCCAGCAGTTGGCAACCCCGGGATGAGCAGTTCTTC.

In regard to this clone: Its ends do not fully match the called genes, so a read error is possible. The chain is built from TRBV7-9 and TRBJ1-1; D not certain. The CDR3 is 13 amino acids. CDR1 and CDR2 from the germline V gene are SEHNR and FQNEAQ (reference sequence). As DNA, the CDR3 is TGTGCCAGCAGCTCGGCGGGGAACATTGAAGCTTTCTTT. The encoded protein is CASSSAGNIEAFF. Complete variable domain (other parts from reference TRBV7-9 and TRBJ1-1): DTGVSQNPRHKITKRGQNVTFRCDPISEHNRLYWYRQTLGQGPEFLTYFQNEAQLEKSRLLSDRFSAERPKGSFSTLEIQRTEQGDSAMYLCASSSAGNIEAFFGQGTRLTVV.

The V gene is TRBV14, the J gene TRBJ2-1; D possibly corresponds to TRBD2 (5 bases). This CDR3 contains 13 residues. Germline values: CDR1 SGHDN, CDR2 FVKESK. The V end lost 2 bases, the J end lost 9 bases, and 11 bases lay between the germline ends. The CDR3 is CASSQMILAEQFF. Written as DNA, the CDR3 is TGTGCCAGCAGCCAAATGATTCTAGCTGAGCAGTTCTTC.

Note on this clone: Other DNA sequences in this specimen translate into the identical CDR3. The genes are TRBV30 and TRBJ2-7; D is ambiguous. From germline, CDR1 is GTSNPN and CDR2 SVGIG (reference sequence). V lost 3 bases, J lost 2 bases, and 8 bases lay in between. This CDR3 is built from 12 residues. This CDR3 reads CAWSRTTYEQYF. CDR3 nucleotides: TGTGCCTGGAGCCGTACCACCTACGAGCAGTACTTC.

V is TRBV27 and J is TRBJ1-1; perhaps TRBD1 as D (5 bases). The germline V and J ends were trimmed by 6 bases and 3 bases, with 20 bases remaining between them. Germline V gene lookup returns CDR1 MNHEY and CDR2 SMNVEV (reference sequence). The CDR3 has 16 amino acids. CDR3 bases: TGTGCCAGCAGAGTAATCACAAGGGGAGCGGACACTGAAGCTTTCTTT. Translating gives CASRVITRGADTEAFF.

This clone was seen a few times. The genes are TRBV7-2 and TRBJ1-2, with 7 bases matching TRBD1. Germline V gives CDR1 SGHTA, CDR2 FQGNSA. Trimming removed 2 bases from V and 4 bases from J; junction bases left unmatched: 13. The CDR3 loop spans 17 amino acids. Here the CDR3 DNA reads TGTGCCAGCAGCTTATCCACCGGGACACCAGGGGGCTATGGCTACACCTTC. Encoded protein: CASSLSTGTPGGYGYTF.

A few counts support this clone. The chain recombines TRBV7-2 with TRBJ2-1, with D perhaps being TRBD1 or TRBD2 (7 bases each). This CDR3 is 15 amino acids long. Germline V gene lookup returns CDR1 SGHTA and CDR2 FQGNSA. The V gene lost 6 bases and the J gene lost 9 bases, with 21 bases spanning the gap. CDR3 bases: TGTGCCAGCAGGCGACGACAGGGAGGGGTCGGTGAGCAGTTCTTC. Residues: CASRRRQGGVGEQFF.

The V and J genes are TRBV2 and TRBJ2-2; 7 positions agree with TRBD1. CDR1 SNHLY and CDR2 FYNNEI come from the germline V gene. The CDR3 is 13 amino acids. The V segment lost 6 bases and the J segment 11 bases; nucleotides outside the gene matches: 9. The CDR3 sequence: CASRANRDSELFF. The CDR3 DNA reads TGTGCCAGCAGGGCCAATAGGGACAGCGAGCTGTTTTTT.

A few counts support this clone. J is TRBJ1-2 and V is TRBV5-5; D is undetermined. The germline CDR1 and CDR2 sequences are SGHKS and YYEKEE (reference sequence). The CDR3 sequence is 12 residues long. Deletions cut 0 bases from V and 4 bases from J, with 4 bases between. Here the CDR3 reads CASSLASYGYTF. CDR3 bases: TGTGCCAGCAGCTTGGCATCCTATGGCTACACCTTC.

The chain carries TRBV6-5 and TRBJ2-1; 9 bases match TRBD2. CDR1 and CDR2 (germline): MNHEY, SVGAGI. Losses at the gene ends were 2 bases for V and 12 bases for J; bases not matched to a gene: 2. The CDR3 runs 12 residues. CDR3 amino acids: CASSYRAGGQFF. In nucleotides, the CDR3 is TGTGCCAGCAGTTACCGAGCGGGAGGGCAGTTCTTC.